This T cell receptor (beta chain) was sequenced for a study of Graves' ophthalmopathy and Graves' hyperthyroidism. The germline gives CDR1 SGHTA, CDR2 FQGTGA. The CDR3 sequence is 21 residues long. The sequenced template was RNA, covering the TCR beta CDR3 region. The first round was an RT-PCR with HTBI primers, and the second round was a multiplex PCR. A single record per CDR3 protein comes from TCRdb applying MiXCR to the multiplex PCR reads. The table records a few hundred thousand distinct CDR3 sequences, approximately 20% of them present only once. There are many counts of this clonotype. An end of the junction differs from the germline gene, which may be a read error.

This sequence joins TRBV7-3 and TRBJ2-7, with TRBD2 matching over 11 bases. Sequenced: peripheral blood. The clonotype originates from a woman aged 18-29 years with Graves' ophthalmopathy. This CDR3 reads CASSLTFGGSGRAWTSDEQYF. The CDR3 DNA follows: TGTGCCAGCAGCTTGACGTTTGGGGGTAGCGGGAGGGCCTGGACCTCCGACGAGCAGTACTTC. Combining the CDR3 with reference TRBV7-3 and TRBJ2-7 gives the whole variable domain GAGVSQTPSNKVTEKGKYVELRCDPISGHTALYWYRQSLGQGPEFLIYFQGTGAADDSGLPNDRFFAVRPEGSVSTLKIQRTERGDSAVYLCASSLTFGGSGRAWTSDEQYFGPGTRLTVT.